This is a list of T cell receptor beta chains from one sample in a study of cytomegalovirus exposure and HLA in healthy donors. Here immunoSEQ multiplex PCR was the method, and the copy in TCRdb shows in-frame clones only, minus some. The sample records more than 45,000 clones, roughly 80% being singletons. What was sequenced was PBMCs. The receptors here all came from a woman between 35 and 50 years old in good health and CMV-seropositive. Each CDR3 is given with its conserved first and last residue. The order of the fields is V gene, J gene, clone size, D gene, CDR3 DNA, CDR3 protein. The D gene is left open where the match is weak. Rows may omit the clone size; those that give it use once, few, many or a size class.

V gene: TRBV30; J gene: TRBJ1-6; clone size: .; D gene: TRBD1; CDR3 DNA: TGTGCCTGGGATGCCAGGGGCGGGACAGGGATCCACTTT; CDR3 protein: CAWDARGGTGIHF
V gene: TRBV11-2; J gene: TRBJ2-1; clone size: .; D gene: TRBD2; CDR3 DNA: TGTGCCAGCATTAAGCGGGGCTCCTACAATGAGCAGTTCTTC; CDR3 protein: CASIKRGSYNEQFF
V gene: TRBV9; J gene: TRBJ2-3; clone size: .; D gene: .; CDR3 DNA: TGTGCCAGCAGCCCCAGTCCTAGCACAGATACGCAGTATTTT; CDR3 protein: CASSPSPSTDTQYF
V gene: TRBV7-2; J gene: TRBJ1-2; clone size: .; D gene: .; CDR3 DNA: TGTGCCAGCAGCTCCGGGACTAACTATGGCTACACCTTC; CDR3 protein: CASSSGTNYGYTF
V gene: TRBV6-5; J gene: TRBJ1-2; clone size: .; D gene: TRBD1; CDR3 DNA: TGTGCCAGCAGTTACTACGGACAGGGAGGTAGCTATGGCTACACCTTC; CDR3 protein: CASSYYGQGGSYGYTF
V gene: TRBV6-5; J gene: TRBJ1-1; clone size: .; D gene: .; CDR3 DNA: TGTGCCAGCAGTTATTCGTCAGGTACCACTGAAGCTTTCTTT; CDR3 protein: CASSYSSGTTEAFF
V gene: TRBV9; J gene: TRBJ1-1; clone size: few; D gene: .; CDR3 DNA: TGTGCCAGCAGCGTAACATCAAGCGGAACTGAAGCTTTCTTT; CDR3 protein: CASSVTSSGTEAFF
V gene: TRBV10-3; J gene: TRBJ2-7; clone size: .; D gene: TRBD2; CDR3 DNA: TGTGCCATCAGCGGGACTAGTTACGAGCAGTACTTC; CDR3 protein: CAISGTSYEQYF
V gene: TRBV7-2; J gene: TRBJ2-1; clone size: .; D gene: .; CDR3 DNA: TGTGCCAGCAGCTTATCGGCGGGGTTATACAATGAGCAGTTCTTC; CDR3 protein: CASSLSAGLYNEQFF
V gene: TRBV11-2; J gene: TRBJ2-7; clone size: once; D gene: TRBD1; CDR3 DNA: TGTGCCAGCAGCCCCACGGGACAGGGAACCTACGAGCAGTACTTC; CDR3 protein: CASSPTGQGTYEQYF
V gene: TRBV28; J gene: TRBJ1-1; clone size: few; D gene: TRBD1; CDR3 DNA: TGTGCCAGCAGCACCTCTCACAGGGGTGCAACTGAAGCTTTCTTT; CDR3 protein: CASSTSHRGATEAFF
V gene: TRBV11-2; J gene: TRBJ1-1; clone size: .; D gene: TRBD1; CDR3 DNA: TGTGCCAGCAGCGCCGCCTCAGGGGGAACTGAAGCTTTCTTT; CDR3 protein: CASSAASGGTEAFF
V gene: TRBV30; J gene: TRBJ1-2; clone size: .; D gene: .; CDR3 DNA: TGTGCCTGGAGTCCGCAGGGGTACGGCTACACCTTC; CDR3 protein: CAWSPQGYGYTF
V gene: TRBV11-2; J gene: TRBJ2-5; clone size: .; D gene: TRBD2; CDR3 DNA: TGTGCCAGCAGCTCGTGGCTAGCGGGGGGTCAAGAGACCCAGTACTTC; CDR3 protein: CASSSWLAGGQETQYF
V gene: TRBV29-1; J gene: TRBJ1-2; clone size: .; D gene: .; CDR3 DNA: TGCAGCGTTGAAGACTCTAACTATGGCTACACCTTC; CDR3 protein: CSVEDSNYGYTF
V gene: TRBV7-8; J gene: TRBJ1-5; clone size: .; D gene: TRBD1; CDR3 DNA: TGTGCCAGCAGCCGACAGGGTCCGGACATGAGGAATCAGCCCCAGCATTTT; CDR3 protein: CASSRQGPDMRNQPQHF
V gene: TRBV7-8; J gene: TRBJ1-2; clone size: .; D gene: TRBD1; CDR3 DNA: TGTGCCAGCAGCTCCAAAGTGGGACAGGGGGGGTATGGCTACACCTTC; CDR3 protein: CASSSKVGQGGYGYTF
V gene: TRBV7-2; J gene: TRBJ2-1; clone size: .; D gene: TRBD2; CDR3 DNA: TGTGCCAGCAGCTTGGGACTATCAGGCAATGAGCAGTTCTTC; CDR3 protein: CASSLGLSGNEQFF